This entry lists 21 T cell receptor beta chains sequenced from one sample in a study of T cell repertoires in cytomegalovirus infection. Antigens of these TCRs are unknown. One entry per CDR3 protein, called by TCRdb with MiXCR from the reads. This table has approximately 56,000 distinct CDR3 sequences, about 20% appearing once. Sequencing used CD8+ T cells from cultured PBMCs, obtained from culture after CMV antigen stimulation. Source of these receptors: a human donor in good health (CMV status not recorded). Some clones in this sample may be carry-over from other donors' samples.

The rearrangement links TRBV6-2 or TRBV6-3 to TRBJ2-5, with D maybe TRBD1 (6 bases). From germline, CDR1 is MNHEY and CDR2 SVGEGT. V was shortened by 2 bases and J by 4 bases, with 8 bases between the two germline ends. This CDR3 is 13 amino acids long. The CDR3 region has the DNA TGTGCCAGCAGTTACCAGGACAGAGAGACCCAGTACTTC. Its protein product is CASSYQDRETQYF.

The rearrangement joins TRBV2 to TRBJ2-7, with unresolved D. V lost 2 bases to trimming and J lost 1 base, with 18 bases between them. This CDR3 has 17 residues. The germline V gene encodes CDR1 SNHLY and CDR2 FYNNEI. CDR3 region: CASSESAPSLGSYEQYF. The CDR3 coding sequence is TGTGCCAGCAGTGAAAGCGCCCCCAGCCTGGGGTCCTACGAGCAGTACTTC.

V gene TRBV4-1 combines with J gene TRBJ1-5, with TRBD1 as a possible D gene (6 bases). Per germline, CDR1 MGHRA and CDR2 YSYEKL. CDR3 length: 13 residues. Trimming took 6 bases from V and 3 from J, leaving 9 bases between them. The CDR3 is CASRGQINQPQHF. CDR3 coding DNA: TGCGCCAGCAGAGGACAGATCAATCAGCCCCAGCATTTT.

The gene calls are TRBV30 and TRBJ1-1, with TRBD1 as a possible D gene (6 bases). The germline V gene encodes CDR1 GTSNPN and CDR2 SVGIG (reference sequence). Between the trimmed V and J ends, which lost 2 bases and 6 bases, there was a span of 13 bases. This CDR3 is built from 13 residues. CDR3 protein: CAWSSPGAAEAFF. CDR3 nucleotides: TGTGCCTGGAGTTCTCCGGGGGCAGCTGAAGCTTTCTTT.

The gene calls are TRBV13 and TRBJ1-2; 9 nucleotides align to TRBD1. The CDR3 length is 12 residues. Germline V gene data show CDR1 as PRHDT and CDR2 as FYEKMQ (reference sequence). Unmatched junction bases numbered 7, after V lost 11 bases and J lost 6 bases. As DNA, the CDR3 is TGTGCCGTACAGGGGGCATTCGATGGCTACACCTTC. Protein sequence: CAVQGAFDGYTF.

The CDR3 reads CASRAPDYSGANVLTF. The CDR3 DNA is TGTGCCAGCAGGGCCCCGGATTACTCTGGGGCCAACGTCCTGACTTTC. The chain joins TRBV27 to TRBJ2-6; no clear D gene. V dropped 6 bases and J dropped 0 bases, with 12 bases sitting between them. The CDR3 is 16 residues long. Germline V gene sequence: CDR1 MNHEY, CDR2 SMNVEV (reference sequence).

The chain carries TRBV27 and TRBJ2-1; D is unclear. The CDR3 contains 13 residues. Germline lookup yields CDR1 MNHEY and CDR2 SMNVEV (reference sequence). V gave up 4 bases and J gave up 5 bases, with 9 bases separating them. The CDR3 nucleotides read TGTGCCAGCAGTTATTTTGGCAACAATGAGCAGTTCTTC. Protein sequence: CASSYFGNNEQFF.

This clonotype came up a few times. This chain links TRBV7-8 with TRBJ1-2; D gene ambiguous. The CDR3 has 13 residues. Trimming removed 1 base from V and 6 bases from J, with 9 bases in between. The germline V gene encodes CDR1 SGHVS and CDR2 FQNEAQ. The CDR3 DNA is TGTGCCAGCAGCTTAGTGGTTTTGGATGGCTACACCTTC. It encodes CASSLVVLDGYTF. Supplemented by reference TRBV7-8 and TRBJ1-2, the full variable domain reads GAGVSQSPRYKVAKRGQDVALRCDPISGHVSLFWYQQALGQGPEFLTYFQNEAQLDKSGLPSDRFFAERPEGSVSTLKIQRTQQEDSAVYLCASSLVVLDGYTFGSGTRLTVV.

The chain links TRBV2 to TRBJ2-1, with D tentatively TRBD1 (6 bases). Germline assignment: CDR1 SNHLY and CDR2 FYNNEI. There are 13 residues in the CDR3. CDR3 sequence (DNA): TGTGCTAGGGACAAGTCCTCCTACAATGAGCAGTTCTTC. Its protein is CARDKSSYNEQFF.

In this sample, this clonotype turned up a few times. This chain joins TRBV6-2 or TRBV6-3 and TRBJ2-4; D might be TRBD1 (7 bases). This CDR3 is built from 14 residues. The germline V gene has CDR1 MNHEY and CDR2 SVGEGT. Trimming took 6 bases from V and 8 from J, leaving 17 bases between them. The CDR3 DNA reads as TGTGCCAGCAGCTCGCGGGACAGAGGGCACATTCAGTACTTC. It codes for CASSSRDRGHIQYF.

The chain links TRBV7-2 to TRBJ1-1; D is unresolved. The germline V gene encodes CDR1 SGHTA and CDR2 FQGNSA. This CDR3 is built from 15 residues. Trimming took 1 base from V and 0 from J, leaving 9 bases between them. In DNA form, the CDR3 reads TGTGCCAGCAGCTTAGGGAGTCCCATGAACACTGAAGCTTTCTTT. Its translation: CASSLGSPMNTEAFF. Full variable domain (remainder filled in from reference TRBV7-2 and TRBJ1-1): GAGVSQSPSNKVTEKGKDVELRCDPISGHTALYWYRQSLGQGLEFLIYFQGNSAPDKSGLPSDRFSAERTGGSVSTLTIQRTQQEDSAVYLCASSLGSPMNTEAFFGQGTRLTVV.

The chain uses TRBV7-9 and TRBJ2-7; D call uncertain. Trimming took off 0 bases at V and 1 base at J, with 13 bases between the two ends. The CDR3 spans 16 residues. CDR1 and CDR2 from the germline V gene are SEHNR and FQNEAQ (reference sequence). The CDR3 DNA reads as TGTGCCAGCAGCTTAGCCGAGAACCCCTTATCCTACGAGCAGTACTTC. Translating it yields CASSLAENPLSYEQYF.

There are a few counts of this clonotype. The J gene is TRBJ2-7, the V gene TRBV30; the match to TRBD1 covers 8 bases. Per germline, CDR1 GTSNPN and CDR2 SVGIG (reference sequence). V lost 3 bases, J lost 2 bases, and 12 bases stayed unmatched. This CDR3 is built from 16 residues. The CDR3 DNA follows: TGTGCCTGGAGACCTCGTTCGACAGGGGTCCCCTACGAGCAGTACTTC. As protein: CAWRPRSTGVPYEQYF.

This chain connects TRBV2 to TRBJ2-3; 12 nucleotides align to TRBD2. The germline gives CDR1 SNHLY, CDR2 FYNNEI. The CDR3 spans 15 residues. V was pared by 3 bases and J by 6 bases, with 4 bases of the junction left unmatched. The DNA for the CDR3 is TGTGCCAGCAGTGACTGGACTAGCGGGGTCGATACGCAGTATTTT. It encodes CASSDWTSGVDTQYF.

V usage is TRBV7-2 and J usage is TRBJ2-3; D ambiguous. The CDR3 covers 15 residues. V lost 4 bases, J lost 2 bases, and 13 bases lay in between. CDR1 and CDR2 from the germline V gene are SGHTA and FQGNSA. CDR3 in DNA: TGTGCCAGCAGCTCTACCTGGGAATTCACAGATACGCAGTATTTT. This codes for CASSSTWEFTDTQYF.

This clonotype was picked up a small number of times. The V call is TRBV9, the J call TRBJ2-5; D is possibly TRBD1 or TRBD2 (5 bases each). This CDR3 region has 13 residues. V lost 2 bases and J 5 bases, leaving 10 bases between the germline ends. Germline CDR1 reads SGDLS; CDR2 reads YYNGEE. The CDR3 is CASSVEGIETQYF. The DNA for the CDR3 is TGTGCCAGCAGCGTCGAGGGGATCGAGACCCAGTACTTC.

The chain couples TRBV7-2 to TRBJ2-7, with 8 bases identical to TRBD2. With 5 bases clipped from V and 5 bases from J, the junction kept 8 bases outside the gene matches. Germline V gene data show CDR1 as SGHTA and CDR2 as FQGNSA. This CDR3 region has 14 residues. CDR3 sequence reads: CASSTAGGQNEQYF. The CDR3 DNA sequence: TGTGCCAGCAGCACGGCGGGGGGCCAGAACGAGCAGTACTTC.

This clonotype was seen a handful of times. The rearrangement joins TRBV7-2 to TRBJ1-5; D gene unclear. The CDR3 runs 15 residues. V was pared by 4 bases and J by 0 bases, with 10 bases between. Germline CDR1 is SGHTA and CDR2 is FQGNSA. CDR3 sequence reads: CASSSDRFSNQPQHF. DNA of the CDR3: TGTGCCAGCAGCTCTGATCGATTTAGCAATCAGCCCCAGCATTTT.

There are a few counts of this clonotype. This chain links TRBV19 with TRBJ1-5; D is undetermined. There are 12 residues in the CDR3. Germline V gene data show CDR1 as LNHDA and CDR2 as SQIVND (reference sequence). V lost 3 bases to trimming and J lost 4 bases, with 4 bases between them. CDR3 bases: TGTGCCAGTAGTATTTCGAATCAGCCCCAGCATTTT. Protein sequence: CASSISNQPQHF. Combining the CDR3 with reference TRBV19 and TRBJ1-5 gives the whole variable domain DGGITQSPKYLFRKEGQNVTLSCEQNLNHDAMYWYRQDPGQGLRLIYYSQIVNDFQKGDIAEGYSVSREKKESFPLTVTSAQKNPTAFYLCASSISNQPQHFGDGTRLSIL.

The chain couples TRBV19 to TRBJ2-4; 7 bases are shared with TRBD1. Germline V gene data show CDR1 as LNHDA and CDR2 as SQIVND (reference sequence). V lost 9 bases, J lost 4 bases, and 6 bases stayed unmatched. The CDR3 extends over 13 amino acids. CDR3 nucleotides: TGTGCCAGAAACCGGGACAGAAAAAACATTCAGTACTTC. It translates to CARNRDRKNIQYF.

The chain couples TRBV20-1 to TRBJ2-2; tentative D call: TRBD1 (7 bases). In germline, CDR1 is DFQATT, CDR2 SNEGSKA (reference sequence). V was trimmed by 0 bases and J by 4 bases, leaving 15 bases between them. This CDR3 spans 16 amino acids. The CDR3 loop reads CSARDLGGQSTGELFF. The CDR3 DNA sequence: TGCAGTGCTAGAGATCTCGGGGGACAGTCCACCGGGGAGCTGTTTTTT.